The 14 T cell receptor beta chains below all came from one sample that was sequenced in a study of cytomegalovirus exposure and HLA in healthy donors. Both 60 Vbeta primers and 13 Jbeta primers went into the PCR. Clones were read by immunoSEQ multiplex PCR, and TCRdb kept only the in-frame ones, dropping some. In the table there are some 99,000 clones, around 86% of which are singletons. Sequenced material: PBMCs. Receptors were obtained from a woman aged 25 to 39 in good health and CMV-seronegative.

V usage is TRBV19 and J usage is TRBJ2-1; TRBD2 matches 10 bases. The ends lost 6 bases at V and 6 bases at J; junction bases unmatched: 8. CDR1 LNHDA and CDR2 SQIVND come from the germline V gene (reference sequence). CDR3 length: 15 amino acids. CDR3 sequence reads: CASSPAGGTPNEQFF. The CDR3 nucleotides are TGTGCCAGTAGCCCAGCGGGAGGGACCCCCAATGAGCAGTTCTTC.

This clone came up once. The gene calls are TRBV15 and TRBJ1-5; the D is unclear. The V gene's germline CDR1 is LNHNV and CDR2 YYDKDF (reference sequence). This CDR3 has 13 amino acids. V was cut by 1 base and J by 7 bases, with 8 bases left in between. The CDR3 region has the DNA TGTGCCACCAGCAGAGCGGGGTCACAGCCCCAGCATTTT. Its protein is CATSRAGSQPQHF. Variable domain in full (rest from reference TRBV15 and TRBJ1-5): DAMVIQNPRYQVTQFGKPVTLSCSQTLNHNVMYWYQQKSSQAPKLLFHYYDKDFNNEADTPDNFQSRRPNTSFCFLDIRSPGLGDTAMYLCATSRAGSQPQHFGDGTRLSIL.

The rearrangement links TRBV7-2 to TRBJ1-2; D gene unclear. V lost 4 bases to trimming and J lost 6 bases, with 18 bases between them. The germline gives CDR1 SGHTA, CDR2 FQGNSA. This CDR3 is built from 15 residues. The CDR3 sequence: CASSSDLFSPHGYTF. CDR3 DNA sequence: TGTGCCAGCAGCTCCGATTTGTTTAGCCCCCATGGCTACACCTTC. Drawing the rest from reference TRBV7-2 and TRBJ1-2, the complete variable domain is GAGVSQSPSNKVTEKGKDVELRCDPISGHTALYWYRQSLGQGLEFLIYFQGNSAPDKSGLPSDRFSAERTGGSVSTLTIQRTQQEDSAVYLCASSSDLFSPHGYTFGSGTRLTVV.

V gene TRBV28 combines with J gene TRBJ2-7; 9 nucleotides agree with TRBD2. The CDR3 runs 16 residues. V shed 3 bases and J 3 bases; nucleotides not matched to a gene: 9. CDR1 MDHEN and CDR2 SYDVKM come from the germline V gene. Here the CDR3 reads CASSFGLSGRDYEQYF. CDR3 bases: TGTGCCAGCAGTTTCGGACTTAGCGGGAGAGACTACGAGCAGTACTTC.

A remark on this clone: The same CDR3 can be traced to other DNA sequences in this sample. This chain uses TRBV5-6 with TRBJ1-5; D perhaps matches TRBD1 (6 bases). The length of the CDR3 is 15 residues. The ends were cut back, 2 bases at V and 6 bases at J, with 15 bases in the middle. Germline assignment: CDR1 SGHDT and CDR2 YYEEEE. CDR3 region: CASSLQGPWSQPQHF. DNA of the CDR3: TGTGCCAGCAGCTTACAGGGCCCCTGGTCTCAGCCCCAGCATTTT.

Comment on this clone: This sample also contains other DNA sequences that code for the same CDR3. V and J are TRBV12-5 and TRBJ1-2, with TRBD1 as a possible D gene (5 bases). This CDR3 is built from 13 residues. Germline CDR1 LGHNT, CDR2 FRNRAP. Trimming removed 5 bases at V and 6 bases at J, with 13 bases between. As DNA, the CDR3 is TGTGCTAGTGGTGACAGAACCTTAAATGGCTACACCTTC. This translates into CASGDRTLNGYTF.

The rearrangement links TRBV6-1 to TRBJ2-3; 7 bases match TRBD1. Losses at the gene ends were 4 bases for V and 2 bases for J; bases not matched to a gene: 3. CDR1 and CDR2 from the germline V gene are MNHNS and SASEGT. CDR3 size: 14 residues. In DNA form, the CDR3 reads TGTGCCAGCAGTGGGGGACAGAACACAGATACGCAGTATTTT. This gives the protein CASSGGQNTDTQYF.

The rearrangement uses TRBV28 and TRBJ1-2; no clear D. The germline gives CDR1 MDHEN, CDR2 SYDVKM. The CDR3 covers 13 residues. The V gene lost 4 bases and the J gene lost 4 bases, with 10 bases spanning the gap. The CDR3 here is CASSSGEGYGYTF. The CDR3 DNA follows: TGTGCCAGCAGTTCCGGGGAGGGCTATGGCTACACCTTC.

This clone was seen just once. This rearrangement joins TRBV5-1 to TRBJ1-1; no firm D call. The germline gives CDR1 SGHRS, CDR2 YFSETQ. The length of the CDR3 is 14 residues. Trimming took off 5 bases at V and 6 bases at J, with 17 bases between the two ends. Written as DNA, the CDR3 is TGCGCCAGCAGTTCCGACGGGTGGTTCGCTGAAGCTTTCTTT. Translated: CASSSDGWFAEAFF.

This clone showed up just once. This chain uses TRBV7-9 with TRBJ2-5, with D hard to call. Between the trimmed V and J ends, which lost 6 bases and 2 bases, there was a span of 13 bases. Germline CDR1 reads SEHNR; CDR2 reads FQNEAQ (reference sequence). This CDR3 contains 14 residues. CDR3 region: CASSATRLQETQYF. The CDR3 DNA is TGTGCCAGCAGTGCTACGCGTTTACAAGAGACCCAGTACTTC.

This chain links TRBV7-6 with TRBJ2-3; D remains unclear. CDR3 length equals 15 residues. With 3 bases removed from V and 0 bases from J, the gap between germline ends came to 10 bases. Germline V CDR1 and CDR2: SGHVS, FNYEAQ. The CDR3 protein is CASSFRGTSTDTQYF. CDR3 DNA: TGTGCCAGCAGCTTTCGCGGCACTAGCACAGATACGCAGTATTTT. The full variable domain, completed using reference TRBV7-6 and TRBJ2-3, is GAGVSQSPRYKVTKRGQDVALRCDPISGHVSLYWYRQALGQGPEFLTYFNYEAQQDKSGLPNDRFSAERPEGSISTLTIQRTEQRDSAMYRCASSFRGTSTDTQYFGPGTRLTVL.

The genes are TRBV28 and TRBJ2-7, with 13 bases that match TRBD2. The CDR3 covers 13 residues. V lost 8 bases to trimming and J lost 5 bases; unmatched junction nucleotides: 3. Germline V gives CDR1 MDHEN, CDR2 SYDVKM. CDR3 amino acids: CASGTSGNHEQYF. In DNA form, the CDR3 reads TGTGCCAGCGGGACTAGCGGGAACCACGAGCAGTACTTC.

This chain links TRBV6-5 with TRBJ2-1; 8 bases are shared with TRBD2. J was trimmed by 0 bases and V by 7 bases; bases with no gene match: 5. Germline assignment: CDR1 MNHEY and CDR2 SVGAGI. The CDR3 contains 15 residues. The CDR3 DNA sequence: TGTGCCAGCATCCAAGCGGGGGCCTCCTACAATGAGCAGTTCTTC. It yields the protein CASIQAGASYNEQFF.

The rearrangement uses TRBV6-6 and TRBJ1-1; no definite D call. Germline-derived CDR1 and CDR2 are MNHNY and SVGAGI (reference sequence). Trimming pared 6 bases from V and 3 bases from J, leaving 5 bases between. The CDR3 sequence is 11 residues long. CDR3 sequence: CASSPDTEAFF. CDR3 in DNA: TGTGCCAGCAGCCCTGACACTGAAGCTTTCTTT.